This TCR beta chain emerged from a study of blood T cell repertoires in COVID-19. In the study overall: COVID-19 samples from acute and convalescent phases originated in the United States, Italy and Spain. PBMCs, B-cell-depleted T cells, or T cells were the source of the cDNA or gDNA that made up the material.

Assay used: immunoSEQ multiplex PCR; TCRdb lists only in-frame clones, some missing. The sample shows about 64,000 clones, 70% to 90% of them seen only once. The receptor's source is a man aged 70-80 years with acute or convalescent COVID-19. The sequenced sample consisted of peripheral blood.

This CDR3 reads CASSQEGGYTEAFF. The CDR3 bases are TGCGCCAGCAGCCAAGAAGGGGGCTACACTGAAGCTTTCTTT. V is TRBV4-3 and J is TRBJ1-1, with 7 bases identical to TRBD1. The CDR3 length is 14 residues. V trimming: 0 bases; J trimming: 3 bases; junction bases outside the gene matches: 1. Germline CDR1 is LGHNA and CDR2 is YSLEER.